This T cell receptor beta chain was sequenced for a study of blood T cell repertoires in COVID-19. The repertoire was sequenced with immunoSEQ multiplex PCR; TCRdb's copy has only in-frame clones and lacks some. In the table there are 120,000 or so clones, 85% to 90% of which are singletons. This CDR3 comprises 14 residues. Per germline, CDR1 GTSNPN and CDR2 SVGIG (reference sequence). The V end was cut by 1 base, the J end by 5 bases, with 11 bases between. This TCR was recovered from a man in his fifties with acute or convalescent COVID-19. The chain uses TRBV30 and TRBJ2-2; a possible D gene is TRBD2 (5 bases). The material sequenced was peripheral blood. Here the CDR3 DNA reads TGTGCCTGGAGTGAGGCTAGCAAGACCGGGGAGCTGTTTTTT. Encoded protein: CAWSEASKTGELFF.